A single sample is the source of the 16 T cell receptor beta chains below, sequenced in a study of response to subunit inactivated influenza vaccine. Each CDR3 protein gets one entry after TCRdb re-called the RT-PCR reads with MiXCR. The data contain 170,000 or so distinct CDR3 sequences, about 10% of them singletons. The source material was CD8+ T cells sorted from PBMCs, sampled around 25 months after vaccination. All receptors come from a man between 50 and 75 years old who received an inactivated influenza vaccine.

The table lists this clonotype with a few counts. The chain couples TRBV5-1 to TRBJ1-6; 9 bases agree with TRBD1. Germline CDR1 is SGHRS and CDR2 is YFSETQ. This CDR3 spans 15 amino acids. With 7 bases clipped from V and 8 bases from J, the junction kept 10 bases outside the gene matches. Here the CDR3 DNA reads TGCGCCAGCCGATACCGGACAGGGGTGGATTCACCCCTCCACTTT. Translating it yields CASRYRTGVDSPLHF.

This chain joins TRBV9 and TRBJ2-1, with 8 positions matching TRBD2. The ends lost 2 bases at V and 8 bases at J; junction bases unmatched: 3. The length of the CDR3 is 13 residues. Germline V gene data show CDR1 as SGDLS and CDR2 as YYNGEE. The CDR3 sequence is CASSVLAGDEQFF. The CDR3 coding sequence is TGTGCCAGCAGCGTTCTAGCGGGCGATGAGCAGTTCTTC.

This clonotype was picked up a small number of times. The rearrangement joins TRBV6-2 or TRBV6-3 to TRBJ2-1; 9 nucleotides align to TRBD2. CDR1 is MNHEY, CDR2 SVGEGT, per germline. With 6 bases clipped from V and 10 bases from J, the junction kept 13 bases outside the gene matches. CDR3 length: 15 amino acids. The CDR3 reads CASSGLAGPRDEQFF. As DNA, the CDR3 is TGTGCCAGCAGCGGGCTAGCGGGGCCTCGAGACGAGCAGTTCTTC.

This clonotype was seen more than once but under ten times. Here the CDR3 reads CASSLGLAVNEQYF. In DNA form, the CDR3 reads TGTGCCAGCAGCTTAGGGCTAGCCGTCAACGAGCAGTACTTC. The rearrangement joins TRBV7-2 to TRBJ2-7, with a possible D match to TRBD2 (5 bases). The CDR3 has 14 residues. V was trimmed by 1 base and J by 5 bases, leaving 12 bases between them. The germline gives CDR1 SGHTA, CDR2 FQGNSA.

This clonotype appeared many times. The chain uses TRBV28 and TRBJ2-7; D not certain. The CDR3 is made up of 14 amino acids. Germline V CDR1 and CDR2: MDHEN, SYDVKM. V was pared by 6 bases and J by 0 bases, with 12 bases between. The CDR3 loop reads CASRRTPPSYEQYF. CDR3 nucleotides: TGTGCCAGCAGACGTACACCTCCCTCCTACGAGCAGTACTTC.

This clonotype was picked up a small number of times. This rearrangement joins TRBV6-5 to TRBJ2-7, with 8 bases fitting TRBD2. Germline assignment: CDR1 MNHEY and CDR2 SVGAGI. The ends lost 0 bases at V and 7 bases at J; junction bases unmatched: 14. The CDR3 is made up of 17 amino acids. The CDR3 reads CASSYSILAERAREQYF. CDR3 in DNA: TGTGCCAGCAGTTACTCAATACTAGCGGAGAGGGCTAGGGAGCAGTACTTC.

The chain recombines TRBV11-1 with TRBJ2-1; D may match TRBD1 or TRBD2 (5 bases each). Trimming took off 4 bases at V and 1 base at J, with 20 bases between the two ends. This CDR3 is 18 amino acids long. Looked up from germline, CDR1 is SGHAT and CDR2 is FQDESV (reference sequence). This CDR3 reads CASSSYPGRGPSYNEQFF. The CDR3 DNA reads as TGTGCCAGCAGCTCCTACCCGGGAAGGGGCCCTTCCTACAATGAGCAGTTCTTC.

The CDR3 DNA sequence: TGTGCCAGCAGTGCAGCCCCAGGGACGGTGAGGGGCGAGCAGTACTTC. Its protein is CASSAAPGTVRGEQYF. The chain has TRBV12-3 or TRBV12-4 and TRBJ2-7, with D possibly called TRBD1 or TRBD2 (5 bases each). Trimming shortened V by 5 bases and J by 6 bases, and 23 bases separated the two germline ends. The length of the CDR3 is 16 residues.

This clonotype showed up just once. This rearrangement joins TRBV28 to TRBJ2-7; D gene unclear. With 4 bases removed from V and 9 bases from J, the gap between germline ends came to 16 bases. The CDR3 consists of 13 residues. Germline V lookup: CDR1 MDHEN, CDR2 SYDVKM. The CDR3 region is CASSSSSRRVQYF. CDR3 sequence (DNA): TGTGCCAGCAGTTCATCCTCCCGGCGCGTGCAGTACTTC.

This clonotype was seen a few times. The chain uses TRBV10-2 and TRBJ2-3; TRBD2 agrees at 8 bases. The CDR3 is 13 residues long. The germline V gene has CDR1 WSHSY and CDR2 SAAADI. V shed 6 bases, J shed 3 bases, and the junction held 2 bases outside the gene matches. CDR3 protein: CASRGGGTDTQYF. For the CDR3, the DNA is TGCGCCAGCAGAGGCGGGGGGACAGATACGCAGTATTTT.

On this clonotype itself: A much larger clone differs by one base, so this may be a read error. The chain uses TRBV10-1 and TRBJ2-3; D remains ambiguous. V lost 4 bases and J lost 4, with 3 bases in between. The CDR3 is made up of 11 amino acids. Per the germline V gene, CDR1 is WNHNN and CDR2 is SYGVQD (reference sequence). CDR3 amino acids: CASSGADTQYF. CDR3 sequence (DNA): TGCGCCAGCAGTGGGGCAGATACGCAGTATTTT.

This clonotype was counted many times. The genes are TRBV27 and TRBJ1-1; no definite D call. CDR1 MNHEY and CDR2 SMNVEV come from the germline V gene (reference sequence). V was clipped by 3 bases and J by 1 base, with 6 bases between them. CDR3 length: 13 amino acids. The CDR3 reads CASSFQRNTEAFF. The CDR3 DNA sequence: TGTGCCAGCAGTTTCCAGCGGAACACTGAAGCTTTCTTT.

The chain has TRBV6-2 or TRBV6-3 and TRBJ2-3; 16 nucleotides line up with TRBD2. CDR1 and CDR2 from the germline V gene are MNHEY and SVGEGT. The junction had 6 bases not matched to a gene; V was cut back by 0 bases and J by 0 bases. This CDR3 has 20 amino acids. For the CDR3, the DNA is TGTGCCAGCAGTTACTCGGGACTAGCGGGGGGGCCCATCAGCACAGATACGCAGTATTTT. Translated, it gives CASSYSGLAGGPISTDTQYF.

This clonotype was seen at least ten times. V and J are TRBV4-2 and TRBJ2-1; TRBD2 might be the D (6 bases). The CDR3 totals 15 residues. The V end lost 5 bases, the J end lost 1 base, and 12 bases lay between the germline ends. The V gene's germline CDR1 is LGHNA and CDR2 YNFKEQ. In DNA, the CDR3 is TGTGCCAGCAGCTTGGCGGAGGGGTCCTACAATGAGCAGTTCTTC. It is translated as CASSLAEGSYNEQFF.

The J gene is TRBJ2-7, the V gene TRBV4-3, with a weak D call TRBD1 (6 bases). V was pared by 1 base and J by 7 bases, with 17 bases between. This CDR3 has 15 amino acids. CDR1 and CDR2 (germline): LGHNA, YSLEER. In DNA form, the CDR3 reads TGCGCCAGCAGCCAAGGGACGGCAGGGGCAGAAGAGCAGTACTTC. Translated: CASSQGTAGAEEQYF.

The rearrangement joins TRBV4-3 to TRBJ2-1; D perhaps matches TRBD1 (6 bases). Trimming removed 1 base from V and 6 bases from J, with 10 bases in between. The CDR3 consists of 14 residues. Germline CDR1 reads LGHNA; CDR2 reads YSLEER. CDR3 region: CASSQAPGVNEQFF. The CDR3 nucleotides are TGCGCCAGCAGCCAAGCCCCAGGGGTCAATGAGCAGTTCTTC.